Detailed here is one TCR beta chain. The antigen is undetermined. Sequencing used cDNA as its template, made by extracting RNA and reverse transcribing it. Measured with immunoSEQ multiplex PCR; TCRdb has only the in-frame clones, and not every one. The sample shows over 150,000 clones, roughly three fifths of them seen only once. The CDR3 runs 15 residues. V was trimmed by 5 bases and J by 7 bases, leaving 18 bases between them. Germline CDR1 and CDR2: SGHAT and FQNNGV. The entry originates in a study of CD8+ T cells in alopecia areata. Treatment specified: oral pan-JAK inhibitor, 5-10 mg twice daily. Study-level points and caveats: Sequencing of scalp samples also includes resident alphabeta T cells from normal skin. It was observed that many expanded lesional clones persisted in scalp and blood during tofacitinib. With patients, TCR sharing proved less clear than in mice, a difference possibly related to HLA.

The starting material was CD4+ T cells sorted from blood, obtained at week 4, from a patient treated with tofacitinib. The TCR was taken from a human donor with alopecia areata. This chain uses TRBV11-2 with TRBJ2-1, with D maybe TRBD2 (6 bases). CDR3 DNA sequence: TGTGCCAGCAGCCCCTCGGGGAGGTTGTGGAATGAGCAGTTCTTC. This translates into CASSPSGRLWNEQFF.